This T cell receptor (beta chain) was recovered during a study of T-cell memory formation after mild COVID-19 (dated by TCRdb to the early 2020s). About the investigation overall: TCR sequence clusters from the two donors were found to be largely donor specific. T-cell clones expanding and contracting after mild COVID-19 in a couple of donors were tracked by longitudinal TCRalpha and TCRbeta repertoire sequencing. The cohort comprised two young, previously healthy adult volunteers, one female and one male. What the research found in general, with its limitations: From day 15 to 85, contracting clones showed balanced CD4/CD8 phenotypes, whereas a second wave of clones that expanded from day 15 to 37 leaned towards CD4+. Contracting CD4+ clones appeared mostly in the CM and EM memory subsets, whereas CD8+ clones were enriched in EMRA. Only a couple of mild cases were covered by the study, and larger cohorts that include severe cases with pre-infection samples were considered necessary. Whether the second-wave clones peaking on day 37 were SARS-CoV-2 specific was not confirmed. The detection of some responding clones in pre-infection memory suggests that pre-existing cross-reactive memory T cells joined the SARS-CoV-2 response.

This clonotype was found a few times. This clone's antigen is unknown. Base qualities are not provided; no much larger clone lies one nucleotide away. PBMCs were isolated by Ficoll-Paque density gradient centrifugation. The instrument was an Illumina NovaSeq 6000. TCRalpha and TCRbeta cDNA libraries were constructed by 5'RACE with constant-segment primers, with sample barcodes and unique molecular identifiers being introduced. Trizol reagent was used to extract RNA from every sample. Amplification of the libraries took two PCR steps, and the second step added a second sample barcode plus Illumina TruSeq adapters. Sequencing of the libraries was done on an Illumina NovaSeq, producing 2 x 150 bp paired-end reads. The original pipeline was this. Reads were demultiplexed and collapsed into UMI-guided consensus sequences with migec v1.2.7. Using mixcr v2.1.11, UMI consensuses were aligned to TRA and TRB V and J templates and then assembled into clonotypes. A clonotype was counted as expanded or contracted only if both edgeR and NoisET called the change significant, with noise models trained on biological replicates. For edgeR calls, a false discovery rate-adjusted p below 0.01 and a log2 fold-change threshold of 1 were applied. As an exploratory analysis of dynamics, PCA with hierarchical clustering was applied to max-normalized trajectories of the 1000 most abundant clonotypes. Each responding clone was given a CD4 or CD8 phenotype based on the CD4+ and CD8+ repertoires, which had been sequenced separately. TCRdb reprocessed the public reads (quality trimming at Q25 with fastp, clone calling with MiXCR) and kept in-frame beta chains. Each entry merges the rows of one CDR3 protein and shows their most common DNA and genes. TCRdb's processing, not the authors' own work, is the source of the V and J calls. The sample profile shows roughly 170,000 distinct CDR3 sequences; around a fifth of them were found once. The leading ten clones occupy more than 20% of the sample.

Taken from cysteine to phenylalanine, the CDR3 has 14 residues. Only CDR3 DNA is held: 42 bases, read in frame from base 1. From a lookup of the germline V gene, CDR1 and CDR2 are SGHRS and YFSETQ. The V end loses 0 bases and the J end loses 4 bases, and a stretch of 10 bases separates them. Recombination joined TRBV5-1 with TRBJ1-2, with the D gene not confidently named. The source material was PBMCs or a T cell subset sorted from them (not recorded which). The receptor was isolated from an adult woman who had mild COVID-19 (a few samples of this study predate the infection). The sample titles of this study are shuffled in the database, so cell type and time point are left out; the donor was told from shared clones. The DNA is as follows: TGCGCCAGCAGCTTGGAGCAGGATCTCTATGGCTACACCTTC. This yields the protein CASSLEQDLYGYTF.